What follows are 23 T cell receptor beta chains derived from one specimen sequenced in a study of response to subunit inactivated influenza vaccine. MiXCR, run by TCRdb on the RT-PCR reads, gives a single entry per CDR3 protein. This sample has about 540,000 distinct CDR3 sequences; under 25% occur once, and the top ten carry 2.5% to 3.5%. Another study also made use of these data, one on T cells expressing NK-cell markers. That source notes: The cDNA for TCR beta came from 5'RACE template switching with UMIs.

Here the sequenced sample was CD4+ T cells sorted from PBMCs, taken approximately 12 days after vaccination. These receptors were taken from a man aged 50 or older who received an inactivated influenza vaccine.

The genes are TRBV11-2 and TRBJ2-7; the match to TRBD1 covers 8 bases. Per germline, CDR1 SGHAT and CDR2 FQNNGV. This CDR3 has 15 residues. J lost 2 bases, V lost 1 base, and 4 bases had no gene match. The CDR3 sequence is CASSLGGQATYEQYF. In nucleotides, the CDR3 is TGTGCCAGCAGCTTAGGGGGACAGGCCACCTACGAGCAGTACTTC.

The chain is built from TRBV18 and TRBJ2-7, with D possibly TRBD1 on 5 matching bases. V lost 3 bases and J 6 bases, leaving 15 bases between the germline ends. The CDR3 sequence is 14 residues long. Germline loops: CDR1 KGHSH, CDR2 LQKENI. The CDR3 sequence: CASSPGQSQGEQYF. The CDR3, as DNA: TGTGCCAGCTCACCCGGGCAGAGCCAGGGCGAGCAGTACTTC.

The chain is built from TRBV5-1 and TRBJ2-5, with 11 bases that match TRBD2. Germline assignment: CDR1 SGHRS and CDR2 YFSETQ. V trimming: 0 bases; J trimming: 1 base; junction bases outside the gene matches: 5. This CDR3 region has 17 residues. The CDR3 spells CASSLAGLAGSQETQYF. Written as DNA, the CDR3 is TGCGCCAGCAGCTTGGCTGGACTAGCGGGCAGCCAAGAGACCCAGTACTTC.

Many counts were recorded for this clonotype. The gene calls are TRBV7-9 and TRBJ1-2; D is perhaps TRBD1 (6 bases). Germline assignment: CDR1 SEHNR and CDR2 FQNEAQ (reference sequence). The CDR3 runs to 17 residues. V shed 0 bases and J shed 3 bases, with 17 bases lying between them. This CDR3 reads CASSLAWTGTIDYGYTF. Written as DNA, the CDR3 is TGTGCCAGCAGCTTAGCGTGGACCGGGACAATTGACTATGGCTACACCTTC.

This rearrangement joins TRBV7-9 to TRBJ1-1; TRBD1 is a possible D gene (5 bases). The germline V and J ends were trimmed by 2 bases and 0 bases, with 10 bases remaining between them. The germline gives CDR1 SEHNR, CDR2 FQNEAQ (reference sequence). This CDR3 comprises 15 residues. As DNA, the CDR3 is TGTGCCAGCAGCTTAAGGGGAGCCCTGAACACTGAAGCTTTCTTT. Its translation is CASSLRGALNTEAFF.

CDR3 nucleotides: TGTGCCAGCAGCCGCATAGCGGGGACAAACACAGATACGCAGTATTTT. This translates into CASSRIAGTNTDTQYF. The V and J genes are TRBV3-1 and TRBJ2-3, with TRBD2 matching over 8 bases. The V and J ends lost 4 bases and 2 bases, in that order; junction bases with no gene match: 8. Germline CDR1 reads LGHDT; CDR2 reads YNNKEL (reference sequence). This CDR3 contains 16 residues.

V gene TRBV24-1 combines with J gene TRBJ2-7; TRBD1 agrees at 7 bases. The CDR3 is 14 amino acids. The V gene's germline CDR1 is KGHDR and CDR2 SFDVKD. The trim removed 2 bases at V and 4 bases at J, leaving 4 bases unmatched. The CDR3 here is CATSDSGTEYEQYF. CDR3 in DNA: TGTGCCACCAGTGATTCCGGGACAGAATACGAGCAGTACTTC.

This clonotype was found a few times. The chain joins TRBV7-2 to TRBJ1-3, with D tentatively TRBD1 (6 bases). The V end was cut by 0 bases, the J end by 2 bases, with 8 bases between. Germline CDR1 and CDR2: SGHTA and FQGNSA. This CDR3 has 15 amino acids. CDR3 residues: CASSLAGATGNTIYF. In DNA form, the CDR3 reads TGTGCCAGCAGCTTAGCGGGGGCAACTGGAAACACCATATATTTT.

Here the CDR3 reads CASSLGTGTMNTEAFF. The CDR3 nucleotides read TGCGCCAGCAGCTTGGGGACAGGGACCATGAACACTGAAGCTTTCTTT. The genes are TRBV5-1 and TRBJ1-1; TRBD1 agrees at 8 bases. This CDR3 contains 16 residues. In germline, CDR1 is SGHRS, CDR2 YFSETQ. Trimming took 0 bases from V and 0 from J; bases not matched to a gene: 4.

This clonotype was seen a single time. The chain uses TRBV5-6 and TRBJ2-5; the match to TRBD2 covers 9 bases. The CDR3 has 15 residues. V shed 6 bases and J 4 bases; nucleotides not matched to a gene: 10. The germline gives CDR1 SGHDT, CDR2 YYEEEE. CDR3: CASTPLAGDLETQYF. The CDR3 DNA reads as TGTGCCAGCACCCCCTTAGCGGGGGACCTAGAGACCCAGTACTTC.

This rearrangement joins TRBV7-2 to TRBJ2-5; 8 nucleotides line up with TRBD1. This CDR3 region has 16 residues. Germline CDR1 is SGHTA and CDR2 is FQGNSA. Trimming at V came to 0 bases and at J to 4 bases, leaving 7 bases not matched to a gene. Here the CDR3 DNA reads TGTGCCAGCAGCTTAGCTCCGGGCAGGGGGCTAGAGACCCAGTACTTC. Translating it yields CASSLAPGRGLETQYF.

This clonotype was counted only a few times. This sequence joins TRBV6-6 and TRBJ1-1; D unresolved. CDR1 and CDR2 from the germline V gene are MNHNY and SVGAGI (reference sequence). V shed 3 bases and J shed 3 bases, with 8 bases lying between them. The CDR3 spans 13 residues. The CDR3 sequence: CASSYLQDTEAFF. CDR3 sequence (DNA): TGTGCCAGCAGTTATCTTCAGGACACTGAAGCTTTCTTT.

The chain uses TRBV27 and TRBJ1-1, with D tentatively TRBD1 (5 bases). The CDR3 totals 14 residues. CDR1 is MNHEY, CDR2 SMNVEV, per germline (reference sequence). V was pared by 1 base and J by 4 bases, with 10 bases between. The CDR3 loop is CASSLFRGGTEAFF. The CDR3 DNA follows: TGTGCCAGCAGTTTATTTCGGGGGGGCACTGAAGCTTTCTTT.

V usage is TRBV7-6 and J usage is TRBJ2-7; 9 bases are a match to TRBD2. Germline V gene sequence: CDR1 SGHVS, CDR2 FNYEAQ. The CDR3 is made up of 15 amino acids. Trimming at V came to 8 bases and at J to 0 bases, leaving 8 bases not matched to a gene. Here the CDR3 reads CASARGGGTSYEQYF. The CDR3 DNA is TGTGCCAGCGCGCGGGGGGGCGGAACCTCCTACGAGCAGTACTTC.

The chain recombines TRBV19 with TRBJ2-1, with 13 bases fitting TRBD2. Germline values: CDR1 LNHDA, CDR2 SQIVND (reference sequence). The CDR3 length is 18 residues. V shed 3 bases, J shed 4 bases, and the junction held 9 bases outside the gene matches. In DNA form, the CDR3 reads TGTGCCAGTAGTATTCCCCGACAGGGACTAGCGGGGTACAATGAGCAGTTCTTC. It translates to CASSIPRQGLAGYNEQFF.

V usage is TRBV7-8 and J usage is TRBJ2-1; the match to TRBD2 covers 10 bases. This CDR3 comprises 15 residues. From germline, CDR1 is SGHVS and CDR2 FQNEAQ. Unmatched junction bases numbered 7, after V lost 5 bases and J lost 6 bases. The CDR3 protein is CASSPSGLASNEQFF. DNA for the CDR3: TGTGCCAGCAGCCCTTCGGGACTAGCGAGCAATGAGCAGTTCTTC. The full variable domain, with the rest looked up from reference TRBV7-8 and TRBJ2-1, is GAGVSQSPRYKVAKRGQDVALRCDPISGHVSLFWYQQALGQGPEFLTYFQNEAQLDKSGLPSDRFFAERPEGSVSTLKIQRTQQEDSAVYLCASSPSGLASNEQFFGPGTRLTVL.

This chain connects TRBV6-5 to TRBJ1-2; D gene ambiguous. The ends were cut back, 2 bases at V and 4 bases at J, with 17 bases in the middle. There are 16 residues in the CDR3. Germline V gene lookup returns CDR1 MNHEY and CDR2 SVGAGI. CDR3 in amino acids: CASSYNWADYSYGYTF. The CDR3 region has the DNA TGTGCCAGCAGTTACAATTGGGCGGACTATAGCTATGGCTACACCTTC.

There are a few counts of this clonotype. This chain uses TRBV5-6 with TRBJ1-6; no clear D gene. The CDR3 extends over 15 amino acids. Between the trimmed V and J ends, which lost 3 bases and 6 bases, there was a span of 13 bases. Germline V gene data show CDR1 as SGHDT and CDR2 as YYEEEE. The DNA of the CDR3 is TGTGCCAGCAGCTCCACACAAGTTTCTAATTCACCCCTCCACTTT. Translation: CASSSTQVSNSPLHF.

J is TRBJ2-7 and V is TRBV6-4; 10 nucleotides align to TRBD2. Trimming removed 6 bases from V and 0 bases from J; junction bases left unmatched: 5. The CDR3 covers 15 residues. The V gene's germline CDR1 is MRHNA and CDR2 SNTAGT. For the CDR3, the DNA is TGTGCCAGCAGGGCCGGACTAGCGGCCTCCTACGAGCAGTACTTC. As protein: CASRAGLAASYEQYF.

This chain joins TRBV20-1 and TRBJ2-5; 11 bases are shared with TRBD2. The germline V gene encodes CDR1 DFQATT and CDR2 SNEGSKA (reference sequence). The CDR3 runs to 13 residues. The V segment lost 8 bases and the J segment 2 bases; nucleotides outside the gene matches: 4. This chain's CDR3 is CSRSSGGQETQYF. In nucleotides, the CDR3 is TGCAGTCGATCTAGCGGGGGGCAAGAGACCCAGTACTTC.

The chain couples TRBV29-1 to TRBJ2-3; D might be TRBD2 (5 bases). V was shortened by 6 bases and J by 0 bases, with 13 bases between the two germline ends. The CDR3 loop spans 14 amino acids. CDR1 is SQVTM and CDR2 is ANQGSEA in the germline V gene. The CDR3 protein is CSVRARSSTDTQYF. The CDR3 nucleotides read TGCAGCGTGAGGGCGCGTAGTAGCACAGATACGCAGTATTTT.

This clonotype was observed at least ten times. This chain joins TRBV10-2 and TRBJ1-5, with D possibly TRBD1 on 6 matching bases. V gave up 7 bases and J gave up 5 bases, with 12 bases separating them. Germline V lookup: CDR1 WSHSY, CDR2 SAAADI. The CDR3 runs to 13 residues. CDR3 loop: CASNKGGYQPQHF. CDR3 in DNA: TGCGCCAGCAATAAGGGGGGTTATCAGCCCCAGCATTTT.

J is TRBJ1-1 and V is TRBV3-1; no definite D call. This CDR3 comprises 12 residues. CDR1 is LGHDT and CDR2 is YNNKEL in the germline V gene (reference sequence). Deletions cut 4 bases from V and 11 bases from J, with 14 bases between. Written as DNA, the CDR3 is TGTGCCAGCAGCCTCCACCCTTCGGAGGCTTTCTTT. Protein sequence: CASSLHPSEAFF.